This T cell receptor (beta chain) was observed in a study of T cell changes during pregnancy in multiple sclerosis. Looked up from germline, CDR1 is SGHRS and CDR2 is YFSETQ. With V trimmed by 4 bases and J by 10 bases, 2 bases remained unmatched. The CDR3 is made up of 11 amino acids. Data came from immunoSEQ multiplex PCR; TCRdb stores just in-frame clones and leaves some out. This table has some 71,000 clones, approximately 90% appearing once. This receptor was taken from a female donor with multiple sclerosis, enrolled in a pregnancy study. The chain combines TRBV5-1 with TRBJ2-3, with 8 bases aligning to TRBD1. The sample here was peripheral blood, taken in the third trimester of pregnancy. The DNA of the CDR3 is TGCGCCAGCAGCCCGGACAGGGCGCAGTATTTT. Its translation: CASSPDRAQYF.